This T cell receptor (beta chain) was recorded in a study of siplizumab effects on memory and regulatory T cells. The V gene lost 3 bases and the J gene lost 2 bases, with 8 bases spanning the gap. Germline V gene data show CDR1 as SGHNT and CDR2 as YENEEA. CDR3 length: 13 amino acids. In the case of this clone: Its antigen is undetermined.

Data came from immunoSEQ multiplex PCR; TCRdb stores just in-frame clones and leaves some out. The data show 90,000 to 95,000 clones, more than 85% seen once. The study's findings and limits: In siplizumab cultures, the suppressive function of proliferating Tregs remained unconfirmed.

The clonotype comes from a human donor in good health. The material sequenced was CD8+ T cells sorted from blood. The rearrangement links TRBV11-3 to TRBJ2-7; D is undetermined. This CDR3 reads CASSLGATYEQYF. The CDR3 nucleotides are TGTGCCAGCAGCTTGGGTGCTACCTACGAGCAGTACTTC.